This entry concerns a single T cell receptor (beta chain). Its antigen is currently unknown. The sample originates from a study of shared clonotypes between healthy human individuals. General observations from the study: Compared with clonotypes that all four donors shared, non-shared clonotypes had lower generation probabilities.

Assay runs were performed at deep level. Only in-frame clones appear in the TCRdb table, and some are missing; sequencing was by immunoSEQ multiplex PCR. The repertoire holds 2 million to 2.5 million clones, with around 93% as singletons. Everyone who donated was a Caucasian adult who lived in Nashville, Tennessee. The sequence derives from a man aged 18 to 35 in good health. Some clones in this sample may be carry-over from other donors' samples. Material for sequencing was naive CD4+ T cells from PBMCs. Subset: CD45RA+ positively selected.

The CDR3 DNA sequence: TGTGCCAGCAGGGGCATGAACACTGAAGCTTTCTTT. Its protein is CASRGMNTEAFF. The chain carries TRBV6-1 and TRBJ1-1; D unclear. The CDR3 is made up of 12 amino acids. V dropped 6 bases and J dropped 0 bases, with 5 bases sitting between them. Germline CDR1 and CDR2: MNHNS and SASEGT.